The 5 T cell receptor beta chains in this list originate from one sample, sequenced in a study of naive and memory T cell subsets (dated by TCRdb to about 2017). The study at large found these results: Naive repertoires, especially CD8, contained a few larger clonotypes, possibly memory cells re-expressing CD45RA.

Which antigens these TCRs recognize remains unknown. The library relied on UMI-ligation and nested PCR. Reads for this sample came from an Illumina MiSeq. To cover both TRBC1 and TRBC2, the beta constant-region primer consisted of an equimolar mix of two oligonucleotides. The ligated cDNA went through four rounds of PCR with nested alpha and beta constant-region primers together with the SP2 primer. The public reads were run again by TCRdb, first through fastp at Q25 and then through MiXCR, and only productive beta chains were kept. Rows matching on CDR3 protein sequence are summarized as one entry with the most common DNA and genes. The sample table contains about 140,000 distinct CDR3 sequences; only one count was recorded for about 20% of them. 0.55% to 0.75% of the sample is held by the ten biggest clonotypes. The sequenced sample consisted of naive CD8+ T cells from blood. The cell subset or site label of this sample denotes: naive T cells, CD45RA high CD27+. These receptor sequences come from a human donor in good health.

This chain connects TRBV20-1 to TRBJ1-3; maybe TRBD1 (5 bases). V was pared by 5 bases and J by 0 bases, with 17 bases between. This CDR3 contains 16 residues. Per the germline V gene, CDR1 is DFQATT and CDR2 is SNEGSKA (reference sequence). DNA for the CDR3: TGCAGTGCTGAAGGGACGCCCGACAACTCTGGAAACACCATATATTTT. It encodes CSAEGTPDNSGNTIYF.

The CDR3 DNA reads as TGTGCCAGCAGTTTCGGGACCGCCAGGATGAGCTCCTATAATTCACCCCTCCACTTT. It yields the protein CASSFGTARMSSYNSPLHF. V and J are TRBV27 and TRBJ1-6; D possibly corresponds to TRBD1 (5 bases). CDR3 length equals 19 residues. V lost 3 bases and J lost 0, with 18 bases in between. Germline-derived CDR1 and CDR2 are MNHEY and SMNVEV (reference sequence).

The chain recombines TRBV2 with TRBJ2-3; D assignment may be TRBD1 or TRBD2 (5 bases each). Germline values: CDR1 SNHLY, CDR2 FYNNEI. The CDR3 is 16 amino acids. Between the trimmed V and J ends, which lost 4 bases and 2 bases, there was a span of 16 bases. The CDR3 loop reads CASSVGGGASTDTQYF. CDR3 DNA sequence: TGTGCCAGCAGTGTTGGTGGGGGAGCATCCACAGATACGCAGTATTTT.

The chain carries TRBV12-3 or TRBV12-4 and TRBJ2-7; the D is unclear. Trimming stripped 2 bases from V and 6 bases from J, with 8 bases between. The CDR3 runs 12 residues. The CDR3 sequence: CASSLRASEQYF. DNA of the CDR3: TGTGCCAGCAGTTTAAGGGCAAGCGAGCAGTACTTC.

The chain is built from TRBV6-5 and TRBJ2-1; 9 bases align to TRBD2. The CDR3 has 13 amino acids. Germline-derived CDR1 and CDR2 are MNHEY and SVGAGI. The V and J ends lost 5 bases and 9 bases, in that order; junction bases with no gene match: 5. The CDR3 spells CASSDAAGGEQFF. In nucleotides, the CDR3 is TGTGCCAGCAGTGATGCAGCGGGAGGTGAGCAGTTCTTC.